This T cell receptor beta chain was captured by sequencing in a study of T cell responses to AZD1222 COVID-19 vaccine. Study overall: Pooled samples include second doses given at about 4 or 12 weeks.

The CDR3 consists of 13 residues. V dropped 3 bases and J dropped 5 bases, with 10 bases sitting between them. CDR1 and CDR2 (germline): LNHDA, SQIVND (reference sequence). General study findings and limits: Just 6 or 7 AZD1222 recipients were seropositive at baseline. CD4 TCRs covered the whole spike, strongest at regions 160-218 and 743-854. Donors, mostly white British, included more females; clonal diversity was possibly underestimated.

As regards this clone: As yet, its antigen is unknown.

Generated by immunoSEQ multiplex PCR, the TCRdb table keeps only in-frame clones and is missing some. The repertoire holds about 130,000 clones, with more than 75% as singletons. V is TRBV19 and J is TRBJ2-5, with D perhaps matching TRBD2 (5 bases). Here the sequenced sample was peripheral blood, taken on day 0 of AZD1222 vaccination. The clonotype was recovered from an adult in good health. This CDR3 reads CASSMPGRETQYF. In DNA, the CDR3 is TGTGCCAGTAGTATGCCGGGAAGGGAGACCCAGTACTTC. The full variable domain, with the rest looked up from reference TRBV19 and TRBJ2-5, is DGGITQSPKYLFRKEGQNVTLSCEQNLNHDAMYWYRQDPGQGLRLIYYSQIVNDFQKGDIAEGYSVSREKKESFPLTVTSAQKNPTAFYLCASSMPGRETQYFGPGTRLLVL.